The 28 T cell receptor beta chains below were found in one sample sequenced in a study of cytomegalovirus exposure and HLA in healthy donors (dated by TCRdb to 2015 to 2018). The library came from the immunoSEQ multiplex PCR assay. The multiplex PCR relied on a mix of 60 forward primers for TCR Vbeta segments and 13 reverse primers for TCR Jbeta segments. Sourced from immuneACCESS, this table was stored by TCRdb with only in-frame sequences that have V and J called. A share of the clones is absent; for the studies checked, an unresolved V gene accounts for under half, and the remainder has no known explanation. This sample's table has entries for fewer than 75,000 clones. The ten top clones hold about 16% of the sample. Sequenced sample: PBMCs. The source of these receptors is a boy aged 5-17 years in good health and CMV-seronegative.

This chain joins TRBV19 and TRBJ1-1; D may be TRBD1 (6 bases). CDR1 and CDR2 from the germline V gene are LNHDA and SQIVND (reference sequence). The CDR3 totals 14 residues. The V gene lost 5 bases and the J gene lost 0 bases, with 10 bases spanning the gap. The CDR3 is CASSQGQLNTEAFF. In nucleotides, the CDR3 is TGTGCCAGTAGTCAGGGGCAGTTGAACACTGAAGCTTTCTTT.

The rearrangement joins TRBV5-1 to TRBJ2-1, with 10 bases identical to TRBD2. Per the germline V gene, CDR1 is SGHRS and CDR2 is YFSETQ. The CDR3 has 22 amino acids. V was clipped by 1 base and J by 0 bases; unmatched bases: 19. This CDR3 reads CASSLTLASGSFNAYSYNEQFF. CDR3 nucleotides: TGCGCCAGCAGCTTGACTTTGGCTAGCGGGAGTTTTAACGCATACTCCTACAATGAGCAGTTCTTC.

The rearrangement links TRBV7-2 to TRBJ2-5; TRBD1 matches at 8 bases. The V gene end was trimmed by 11 bases and the J gene end by 4 bases; junction bases not matched to a gene: 15. CDR1 is SGHTA and CDR2 is FQGNSA in the germline V gene. The CDR3 has 15 amino acids. CDR3 region: CACAGAGGWGETQYF. The DNA of the CDR3 is TGTGCCTGCGCCGGGGCAGGGGGCTGGGGAGAGACCCAGTACTTC.

This CDR3 reads CASSLGQSLPYEQYF. The CDR3 nucleotides are TGTGCCAGCAGTTTAGGGCAGAGCCTACCCTACGAGCAGTACTTC. The V gene is TRBV28, the J gene TRBJ2-7; D gene uncertain. V shed 2 bases and J shed 2 bases, with 13 bases lying between them. The CDR3 covers 15 residues. The germline gives CDR1 MDHEN, CDR2 SYDVKM.

The chain uses TRBV7-9 and TRBJ1-1; D gene uncertain. Germline CDR1 is SEHNR and CDR2 is FQNEAQ (reference sequence). The CDR3 contains 13 residues. Trimming took 3 bases from V and 7 from J, leaving 12 bases between them. CDR3 bases: TGTGCCAGCAGCTTCCAAAGTAGTGGTGAAGCTTTCTTT. It yields the protein CASSFQSSGEAFF.

CDR3 sequence: CASSQVGPLGDGYTF. In DNA, the CDR3 is TGCGCCAGCAGCCAAGTGGGGCCTTTAGGGGATGGCTACACCTTC. The gene calls are TRBV4-3 and TRBJ1-2; maybe TRBD1 (5 bases). V was shortened by 1 base and J by 6 bases, with 15 bases between the two germline ends. The CDR3 is 15 residues long. Germline lookup yields CDR1 LGHNA and CDR2 YSLEER.

This chain links TRBV15 with TRBJ2-1; 9 bases fit TRBD2. Germline trimming cut 3 bases from V and 9 bases from J; bases unmatched to any gene: 9. The CDR3 loop spans 15 amino acids. Per germline, CDR1 LNHNV and CDR2 YYDKDF (reference sequence). DNA of the CDR3: TGTGCCACCAGCAGCATTAGCGGGAGAGGAGGTGAGCAGTTCTTC. It yields the protein CATSSISGRGGEQFF.

This rearrangement joins TRBV10-2 to TRBJ1-5; unclear D gene. Germline loops: CDR1 WSHSY, CDR2 SAAADI. V lost 7 bases to trimming and J lost 0 bases, with 7 bases between them. The CDR3 runs 13 residues. The CDR3 bases are TGCGCCAGCATGGAGTATAGCAATCAGCCCCAGCATTTT. Translating it yields CASMEYSNQPQHF.

This chain joins TRBV2 and TRBJ2-5; 8 bases are shared with TRBD2. This CDR3 region has 14 residues. The J segment lost 3 bases and the V segment lost 5 bases, leaving 5 bases of the junction unmatched. The germline V gene has CDR1 SNHLY and CDR2 FYNNEI. Written as DNA, the CDR3 is TGTGCCAGCAGTCTTGATAGCGGGAAAGAGACCCAGTACTTC. Translated: CASSLDSGKETQYF.

The gene calls are TRBV11-2 and TRBJ2-7; D perhaps matches TRBD1 (6 bases). The V and J ends lost 0 bases and 3 bases respectively, with 12 bases between them. The length of the CDR3 is 15 residues. Germline V gene data show CDR1 as SGHAT and CDR2 as FQNNGV. The CDR3 nucleotides are TGTGCCAGCAGCTTAGAATACAGGGAAGGCTACGAGCAGTACTTC. Protein sequence: CASSLEYREGYEQYF.

The J gene is TRBJ1-1, the V gene TRBV19; maybe TRBD1 (5 bases). This CDR3 has 14 residues. Germline V gene lookup returns CDR1 LNHDA and CDR2 SQIVND (reference sequence). The V end was cut by 5 bases, the J end by 0 bases, with 10 bases between. CDR3 in amino acids: CASSFQGMNTEAFF. The CDR3, as DNA: TGTGCCAGTAGTTTCCAGGGCATGAACACTGAAGCTTTCTTT.

The gene calls are TRBV18 and TRBJ2-5; 10 bases match TRBD2. Germline V gene lookup returns CDR1 KGHSH and CDR2 LQKENI. This CDR3 spans 15 amino acids. With 3 bases clipped from V and 1 base from J, the junction kept 2 bases outside the gene matches. The CDR3 nucleotides read TGTGCCAGCTCACCGGGACTAGCGACCCAAGAGACCCAGTACTTC. It translates to CASSPGLATQETQYF.

This rearrangement joins TRBV29-1 to TRBJ2-2, with a tentative D call TRBD1 (8 bases). Trimming removed 7 bases from V and 4 bases from J, with 16 bases in between. Germline V gene lookup returns CDR1 SQVTM and CDR2 ANQGSEA. The CDR3 is made up of 14 amino acids. The CDR3 DNA sequence: TGCAGCGCCCAACAGGGGGGGGCCACCGGGGAGCTGTTTTTT. Amino acids: CSAQQGGATGELFF.

This chain joins TRBV5-1 and TRBJ1-1, with D possibly being TRBD1 (5 bases). Germline values: CDR1 SGHRS, CDR2 YFSETQ. This CDR3 has 14 amino acids. The V gene lost 1 base and the J gene lost 5 bases, with 12 bases spanning the gap. CDR3 sequence (DNA): TGCGCCAGCAGCTTGTTCGGGGGTGCGACTGAAGCTTTCTTT. Its translation is CASSLFGGATEAFF.

The chain carries TRBV7-6 and TRBJ1-4, with TRBD1 as a possible D gene (5 bases). The CDR3 loop spans 14 amino acids. Trimming took 3 bases from V and 6 from J, leaving 11 bases between them. CDR1 SGHVS and CDR2 FNYEAQ come from the germline V gene. CDR3 sequence (DNA): TGTGCCAGCAGCTTGGGCAGGGAGGATGAAAAACTGTTTTTT. This codes for CASSLGREDEKLFF.

The rearrangement uses TRBV19 and TRBJ1-1; D is perhaps TRBD1 (5 bases). The CDR3 consists of 11 residues. The germline V gene encodes CDR1 LNHDA and CDR2 SQIVND (reference sequence). Trimming left V 7 bases short and J 11 bases short, with 14 bases between. The CDR3 loop reads CASIGVTYAFF. The CDR3 region has the DNA TGTGCCAGTATAGGGGTGACCTACGCTTTCTTT. The whole variable domain, filled in from reference TRBV19 and TRBJ1-1, reads DGGITQSPKYLFRKEGQNVTLSCEQNLNHDAMYWYRQDPGQGLRLIYYSQIVNDFQKGDIAEGYSVSREKKESFPLTVTSAQKNPTAFYLCASIGVTYAFFGQGTRLTVV.

The chain employs TRBV29-1 and TRBJ2-7, with 13 bases that match TRBD2. The germline CDR1 and CDR2 sequences are SQVTM and ANQGSEA. This CDR3 region has 12 residues. Germline trimming cut 6 bases from V and 6 bases from J; bases unmatched to any gene: 2. CDR3 sequence (DNA): TGCAGCGTGGGACTAGCGGGGCGCGAGCAGTACTTC. Protein product: CSVGLAGREQYF.

The chain joins TRBV5-1 to TRBJ2-7; 12 nucleotides align to TRBD2. Germline V lookup: CDR1 SGHRS, CDR2 YFSETQ. The junction had 4 bases not matched to a gene; V was cut back by 3 bases and J by 3 bases. CDR3 size: 15 residues. For the CDR3, the DNA is TGCGCCAGCAGCTACGGACTAGCGGGGTTCTACGAGCAGTACTTC. Translating gives CASSYGLAGFYEQYF. The full variable domain, with the rest looked up from reference TRBV5-1 and TRBJ2-7, is KAGVTQTPRYLIKTRGQQVTLSCSPISGHRSVSWYQQTPGQGLQFLFEYFSETQRNKGNFPGRFSGRQFSNSRSEMNVSTLELGDSALYLCASSYGLAGFYEQYFGPGTRLTVT.

The chain has TRBV9 and TRBJ2-3, with 13 bases lining up with TRBD2. The CDR3 extends over 17 amino acids. Germline CDR1 and CDR2: SGDLS and YYNGEE. The junction had 5 bases not matched to a gene; V was cut back by 0 bases and J by 4 bases. The CDR3 region has the DNA TGTGCCAGCAGCGTAGGTAGACTAGCGGGAGGCGCAGATACGCAGTATTTT. It codes for CASSVGRLAGGADTQYF.

V gene TRBV7-2 combines with J gene TRBJ2-7, with 12 nucleotides matching TRBD1. J was trimmed by 7 bases and V by 4 bases; bases with no gene match: 11. CDR1 and CDR2 (germline): SGHTA, FQGNSA. The CDR3 is made up of 16 amino acids. The CDR3 here is CASSYIPGQGAGEQYF. The CDR3 bases are TGTGCCAGCAGCTACATCCCGGGACAGGGGGCTGGGGAGCAGTACTTC.

The CDR3 protein is CACLPLAGAYNEQFF. CDR3 in DNA: TGTGCCTGCCTCCCCTTAGCGGGGGCCTACAATGAGCAGTTCTTC. The genes are TRBV30 and TRBJ2-1, with 9 bases fitting TRBD2. CDR3 size: 15 residues. V lost 6 bases to trimming and J lost 2 bases; unmatched junction nucleotides: 8. Germline V gene data show CDR1 as GTSNPN and CDR2 as SVGIG (reference sequence).

The chain links TRBV6-1 to TRBJ2-1, with 9 nucleotides matching TRBD1. Germline V lookup: CDR1 MNHNS, CDR2 SASEGT. This CDR3 comprises 16 residues. V was pared by 4 bases and J by 5 bases, with 9 bases of the junction left unmatched. The CDR3 reads CASSGQQGAQHNEQFF. The CDR3 coding sequence is TGTGCCAGCAGTGGACAACAGGGGGCCCAGCACAATGAGCAGTTCTTC.

The chain employs TRBV4-2 and TRBJ2-7; D gene unclear. The CDR3 is 13 amino acids. Germline V CDR1 and CDR2: LGHNA, YNFKEQ. Trimming took 5 bases from V and 4 from J, leaving 12 bases between them. The CDR3, as DNA: TGTGCCAGCAGCGGAGAACAAGCATACGAGCAGTACTTC. This translates into CASSGEQAYEQYF.

The rearrangement joins TRBV7-2 to TRBJ1-6, with D unresolved. Germline loops: CDR1 SGHTA, CDR2 FQGNSA. This CDR3 comprises 13 residues. Trimming left V 5 bases short and J 10 bases short, with 12 bases between. The CDR3 protein is CASSPAPGSPLHF. The CDR3 bases are TGTGCCAGCAGCCCTGCCCCGGGATCACCCCTCCACTTT.

The rearrangement uses TRBV19 and TRBJ2-1, with D possibly being TRBD1 (6 bases). The CDR3 contains 14 residues. Germline values: CDR1 LNHDA, CDR2 SQIVND (reference sequence). Trimming stripped 2 bases from V and 9 bases from J, with 14 bases between. CDR3 in amino acids: CASSISPPGAEQFF. The CDR3 DNA reads as TGTGCCAGTAGTATATCCCCCCCAGGGGCTGAGCAGTTCTTC.

V gene TRBV10-3 combines with J gene TRBJ2-1; 8 bases align to TRBD1. Trimming removed 4 bases from V and 5 bases from J; junction bases left unmatched: 7. CDR3 length: 15 amino acids. Germline CDR1 ENHRY, CDR2 SYGVKD. CDR3 coding DNA: TGTGCCATCAGTGGGTCAGGGGGCGCCCACAATGAGCAGTTCTTC. Translated, it gives CAISGSGGAHNEQFF.

The chain carries TRBV6-9 and TRBJ2-7; no clear D gene. The CDR3 is 15 amino acids. CDR1 and CDR2 from the germline V gene are MNHGY and SVAAGI. Between the trimmed V and J ends, which lost 0 bases and 2 bases, there was a span of 11 bases. The CDR3 nucleotides read TGTGCCAGCAGTTATTCGAAAGCCGCTACCTACGAGCAGTACTTC. Encoded protein: CASSYSKAATYEQYF.

The V and J genes are TRBV15 and TRBJ2-5; 9 nucleotides agree with TRBD1. CDR1 is LNHNV, CDR2 YYDKDF, per germline (reference sequence). Germline trimming cut 5 bases from V and 3 bases from J; bases unmatched to any gene: 4. The CDR3 totals 14 residues. As DNA, the CDR3 is TGTGCCACCAGCCCTCGGACAGGGGAAGAGACCCAGTACTTC. As protein: CATSPRTGEETQYF.